Each of the 32 T cell receptor beta chains below was sequenced from the same sample in a study of T cell responses to AZD1222 COVID-19 vaccine. Generated by immunoSEQ multiplex PCR, the TCRdb table keeps only in-frame clones and is missing some. Altogether about 120,000 clones are present, approximately 85% being singletons, with the ten largest covering approximately 1.7%. Sample: peripheral blood, taken on day 0 of AZD1222 vaccination. The receptors here all came from an adult in good health.

V gene TRBV5-1 combines with J gene TRBJ2-7, with D possibly TRBD1 on 6 matching bases. Trimming pared 1 base from V and 2 bases from J, leaving 10 bases between. CDR1 SGHRS and CDR2 YFSETQ come from the germline V gene. This CDR3 has 14 amino acids. For the CDR3, the DNA is TGCGCCAGCAGCTTGCAAACAGGGCCCTACGAGCAGTACTTC. This gives the protein CASSLQTGPYEQYF.

This chain connects TRBV27 to TRBJ2-1; unclear D gene. Between the trimmed V and J ends, which lost 7 bases and 5 bases, there was a span of 9 bases. Germline CDR1 reads MNHEY; CDR2 reads SMNVEV (reference sequence). The CDR3 runs 12 residues. The CDR3 DNA sequence: TGTGCCAGCATGTTTAGCAACAATGAGCAGTTCTTC. Translating gives CASMFSNNEQFF.

The chain carries TRBV5-6 and TRBJ2-7, with D perhaps matching TRBD1 (6 bases). Deletions cut 0 bases from V and 5 bases from J, with 9 bases between. Germline V CDR1 and CDR2: SGHDT, YYEEEE. This CDR3 spans 13 amino acids. This chain's CDR3 is CASSLGTEDEQYF. The CDR3 nucleotides read TGTGCCAGCAGCTTGGGGACAGAGGACGAGCAGTACTTC. The full variable domain, rest sourced from reference TRBV5-6 and TRBJ2-7, is DAGVTQSPTHLIKTRGQQVTLRCSPKSGHDTVSWYQQALGQGPQFIFQYYEEEERQRGNFPDRFSGHQFPNYSSELNVNALLLGDSALYLCASSLGTEDEQYFGPGTRLTVT.

V usage is TRBV10-3 and J usage is TRBJ1-1, with a possible D match to TRBD1 (5 bases). Germline V lookup: CDR1 ENHRY, CDR2 SYGVKD. The V gene lost 4 bases and the J gene lost 8 bases, with 20 bases spanning the gap. This CDR3 comprises 15 residues. For the CDR3, the DNA is TGTGCCATCAGTGGCGGGGGTGGGGTGGAGATAGAAGCTTTCTTT. Protein product: CAISGGGGVEIEAFF.

The DNA for the CDR3 is TGCGCCAGCAGTCAATCTAGGGTAAGGGGACTGAACACTGAAGCTTTCTTT. This encodes CASSQSRVRGLNTEAFF. The rearrangement joins TRBV23-1 to TRBJ1-1; a weak D match, TRBD1 (5 bases). TRBV23-1 is assigned to the ORF class and has an uncertain function. The CDR3 has 17 amino acids. V dropped 0 bases and J dropped 0 bases, with 14 bases sitting between them.

V is TRBV9 and J is TRBJ2-5, with 7 bases that match TRBD2. Trimming at V came to 3 bases and at J to 1 base, leaving 3 bases not matched to a gene. There are 14 residues in the CDR3. Germline assignment: CDR1 SGDLS and CDR2 YYNGEE. Here the CDR3 reads CASSGAGTQETQYF. In DNA, the CDR3 is TGTGCCAGCAGCGGAGCGGGAACCCAAGAGACCCAGTACTTC.

A single count supports this clone. The genes are TRBV12-3 or TRBV12-4 and TRBJ1-2, with D perhaps TRBD1 (5 bases). The CDR3 is made up of 13 amino acids. V was clipped by 3 bases and J by 5 bases, with 10 bases between them. The DNA for the CDR3 is TGTGCCAGCAGTTTGAGGCAGGGATATGGCTACACCTTC. It yields the protein CASSLRQGYGYTF.

A few counts support this clone. This chain links TRBV19 with TRBJ1-4; no clear D gene. This CDR3 has 15 amino acids. Germline V CDR1 and CDR2: LNHDA, SQIVND (reference sequence). The V and J ends lost 1 base and 3 bases respectively, with 9 bases between them. The CDR3 DNA reads TGTGCCAGTAGTATAGGAGGTCCTTCTAATGAAAAACTGTTTTTT. Its translation: CASSIGGPSNEKLFF.

J is TRBJ1-6 and V is TRBV5-1; the D is unclear. The CDR3 consists of 14 residues. The germline V and J ends were trimmed by 0 bases and 5 bases, with 6 bases remaining between them. The germline gives CDR1 SGHRS, CDR2 YFSETQ. This CDR3 is CASSLVPDNSPLHF. The CDR3 bases are TGCGCCAGCAGCTTGGTCCCGGATAATTCACCCCTCCACTTT.

This chain connects TRBV27 to TRBJ2-7; TRBD2 agrees at 10 bases. The J segment lost 7 bases and the V segment lost 10 bases, leaving 7 bases of the junction unmatched. CDR3 length equals 12 residues. Per the germline V gene, CDR1 is MNHEY and CDR2 is SMNVEV (reference sequence). CDR3 nucleotides: TGTGCCATCGGACTAGCGGTTGGGGAGCAGTACTTC. Its protein product is CAIGLAVGEQYF.

The rearrangement uses TRBV30 and TRBJ1-1; D gene uncertain. The CDR3 length is 11 residues. Germline values: CDR1 GTSNPN, CDR2 SVGIG (reference sequence). V dropped 0 bases and J dropped 7 bases, with 6 bases sitting between them. CDR3: CAWSVGLEAFF. In DNA form, the CDR3 reads TGTGCCTGGAGTGTAGGACTTGAAGCTTTCTTT.

The chain joins TRBV5-1 to TRBJ1-2; 9 bases align to TRBD1. This CDR3 comprises 14 residues. Per germline, CDR1 SGHRS and CDR2 YFSETQ. With V trimmed by 3 bases and J by 4 bases, 4 bases remained unmatched. The CDR3 coding sequence is TGCGCCAGCAGCTGGACGGGACAGGGCTATGGCTACACCTTC. Its translation is CASSWTGQGYGYTF.

CDR3 loop: CATSETGRYGYTF. CDR3 bases: TGTGCCACCAGTGAAACAGGGCGGTATGGCTACACCTTC. V and J are TRBV24-1 and TRBJ1-2, with D possibly TRBD1 on 6 matching bases. The CDR3 is made up of 13 amino acids. Germline V gene lookup returns CDR1 KGHDR and CDR2 SFDVKD. The V gene lost 4 bases and the J gene lost 5 bases, with 10 bases spanning the gap.

This clone was observed a few times. The CDR3 region is CASSPGLLNTEAFF. CDR3 sequence (DNA): TGTGCCAGCTCACCGGGGCTACTGAACACTGAAGCTTTCTTT. The rearrangement links TRBV18 to TRBJ1-1; tentative D call: TRBD1 (5 bases). This CDR3 contains 14 residues. The germline V gene has CDR1 KGHSH and CDR2 LQKENI. V dropped 3 bases and J dropped 0 bases, with 8 bases sitting between them.

This chain uses TRBV6-5 with TRBJ1-1; D uncertain. The V end was cut by 0 bases, the J end by 7 bases, with 9 bases between. CDR3 length: 13 residues. Germline V CDR1 and CDR2: MNHEY, SVGAGI. CDR3 residues: CASSYSHGVEAFF. CDR3 coding DNA: TGTGCCAGCAGTTACTCGCATGGGGTTGAAGCTTTCTTT.

The chain uses TRBV12-3 or TRBV12-4 and TRBJ1-5; D not certain. V dropped 3 bases and J dropped 6 bases, with 6 bases sitting between them. This CDR3 contains 12 residues. The CDR3 nucleotides read TGTGCCAGCAGTTTTGGAGGTCAGCCCCAGCATTTT. Its protein product is CASSFGGQPQHF.

The count of this clone is one. The chain uses TRBV5-1 and TRBJ2-3; no reliable D call. Germline CDR1 is SGHRS and CDR2 is YFSETQ. V dropped 5 bases and J dropped 2 bases, with 12 bases sitting between them. This CDR3 is 14 amino acids long. Written as DNA, the CDR3 is TGCGCCAGCAGTGGGCAAGCAGACACAGATACGCAGTATTTT. It specifies CASSGQADTDTQYF.

This clone was found once. The CDR3 loop is CASSHYSSRAGTEAFF. For the CDR3, the DNA is TGTGCCAGCAGCCACTACTCCAGTAGGGCAGGGACTGAAGCTTTCTTT. This chain connects TRBV27 to TRBJ1-1, with D tentatively TRBD1 (5 bases). CDR3 size: 16 residues. Germline CDR1 reads MNHEY; CDR2 reads SMNVEV (reference sequence). Trimming removed 6 bases from V and 5 bases from J, with 22 bases in between.

This chain links TRBV19 with TRBJ1-1; D uncertain. The CDR3 length is 13 residues. V gave up 3 bases and J gave up 0 bases, with 5 bases separating them. Per germline, CDR1 LNHDA and CDR2 SQIVND (reference sequence). The CDR3 sequence is CASSIQVNTEAFF. As DNA, the CDR3 is TGTGCCAGTAGTATTCAGGTGAACACTGAAGCTTTCTTT.

The J gene is TRBJ2-2, the V gene TRBV7-3; the D is unclear. The CDR3 sequence is 14 residues long. Germline lookup yields CDR1 SGHTA and CDR2 FQGTGA. The V and J ends lost 4 bases and 1 base respectively, with 7 bases between them. The CDR3 protein is CASSSRLNTGELFF. The CDR3, as DNA: TGTGCCAGCAGCTCCCGGTTGAACACCGGGGAGCTGTTTTTT.

CDR3 loop: CASSDSGGGATDTQYF. CDR3 sequence (DNA): TGTGCCAGCAGTGACTCAGGCGGGGGGGCCACAGATACGCAGTATTTT. The J gene is TRBJ2-3, the V gene TRBV6-4; the match to TRBD2 covers 9 bases. Germline assignment: CDR1 MRHNA and CDR2 SNTAGT. The CDR3 totals 16 residues. Trimming cost V 0 bases and J 2 bases; bases outside gene matches: 3.

The rearrangement uses TRBV12-2 and TRBJ1-5; TRBD1 is the table's D call, not checked against the DNA. TRBV12-2 is listed as a pseudogene. The CDR3 has 16 amino acids. This CDR3 is CASRFPLRDTHQPQHF. CDR3 nucleotides: TGTGCAAGTCGCTTCCCGCTCCGGGACACCCATCAGCCCCAGCATTTT.

V is TRBV5-4 and J is TRBJ2-7; 7 positions match TRBD2. Unmatched junction bases numbered 0, after V lost 6 bases and J lost 3 bases. The CDR3 totals 11 residues. The germline CDR1 and CDR2 sequences are SGHNT and YYREEE (reference sequence). The CDR3 is CASTSGYEQYF. The CDR3 DNA reads TGTGCCAGCACTAGCGGCTACGAGCAGTACTTC.

This sequence joins TRBV7-9 and TRBJ2-3; TRBD1 or TRBD2 may be the D gene (5 bases each). The CDR3 spans 15 residues. Germline loops: CDR1 SEHNR, CDR2 FQNEAQ (reference sequence). V was pared by 3 bases and J by 6 bases, with 16 bases between. DNA for the CDR3: TGTGCCAGCAGCTTTGCACAGGACTTATTGGATACGCAGTATTTT. It specifies CASSFAQDLLDTQYF.

V is TRBV18 and J is TRBJ1-4; D perhaps matches TRBD1 (5 bases). V lost 8 bases and J lost 0, with 19 bases in between. Germline V lookup: CDR1 KGHSH, CDR2 LQKENI. CDR3 size: 17 residues. CDR3 nucleotide sequence: TGTGCCAGCACACAGGTGGGCGAGCCCGCAACTAATGAAAAACTGTTTTTT. This codes for CASTQVGEPATNEKLFF.

The rearrangement uses TRBV19 and TRBJ2-3; 9 positions agree with TRBD2. The V and J ends lost 2 bases and 6 bases, in that order; junction bases with no gene match: 9. The germline gives CDR1 LNHDA, CDR2 SQIVND (reference sequence). CDR3 length equals 16 residues. This CDR3 reads CASSISFAGGRDTQYF. As DNA, the CDR3 is TGTGCCAGTAGTATATCTTTTGCGGGAGGGAGGGATACGCAGTATTTT.

The chain joins TRBV9 to TRBJ2-5; 12 nucleotides align to TRBD2. This CDR3 spans 16 amino acids. CDR1 and CDR2 from the germline V gene are SGDLS and YYNGEE. V was clipped by 2 bases and J by 2 bases; unmatched bases: 4. CDR3 region: CASSVRTSGVQETQYF. The CDR3 region has the DNA TGTGCCAGCAGCGTCCGGACTAGCGGGGTACAAGAGACCCAGTACTTC.

The chain recombines TRBV5-1 with TRBJ1-4, with D possibly matching TRBD1 (5 bases). Germline CDR1 SGHRS, CDR2 YFSETQ. This CDR3 is built from 14 residues. Trimming stripped 4 bases from V and 8 bases from J, with 15 bases between. The CDR3, as DNA: TGCGCCAGCAGCGTGGACAAAGGGGACGAAAAACTGTTTTTT. This sequence encodes CASSVDKGDEKLFF.

This chain joins TRBV2 and TRBJ1-1, with D unclear. This CDR3 is built from 12 residues. Trimming left V 11 bases short and J 8 bases short, with 18 bases between. CDR1 and CDR2 (germline): SNHLY, FYNNEI. The CDR3 nucleotides are TGTGCCGGAGGGTTGAGACCGCCGGAAGCTTTCTTT. It specifies CAGGLRPPEAFF.

V usage is TRBV27 and J usage is TRBJ1-6; possibly TRBD1 for D (5 bases). The V gene lost 0 bases and the J gene lost 9 bases, with 18 bases spanning the gap. CDR1 MNHEY and CDR2 SMNVEV come from the germline V gene (reference sequence). The CDR3 is 17 amino acids. The CDR3, as DNA: TGTGCCAGCAGTTTATCGTCTCCGGGGCCGAGGGTTTCACCCCTCCACTTT. This sequence encodes CASSLSSPGPRVSPLHF.

The chain is built from TRBV4-2 and TRBJ2-1; D may be TRBD2 (5 bases). The CDR3 runs 17 residues. Trimming stripped 2 bases from V and 7 bases from J, with 21 bases between. Germline CDR1 and CDR2: LGHNA and YNFKEQ. This chain's CDR3 is CASSQPMEVASLNEQFF. The CDR3 coding sequence is TGTGCCAGCAGCCAACCCATGGAGGTAGCCTCTCTTAATGAGCAGTTCTTC.

The chain links TRBV4-1 to TRBJ1-6; D is ambiguous. CDR1 MGHRA and CDR2 YSYEKL come from the germline V gene. V was pared by 0 bases and J by 11 bases, with 14 bases between. This CDR3 spans 15 amino acids. The CDR3 bases are TGCGCCAGCAGCCAAGATCGACGGCCTAGGGCACCCCTCCACTTT. Its protein product is CASSQDRRPRAPLHF.